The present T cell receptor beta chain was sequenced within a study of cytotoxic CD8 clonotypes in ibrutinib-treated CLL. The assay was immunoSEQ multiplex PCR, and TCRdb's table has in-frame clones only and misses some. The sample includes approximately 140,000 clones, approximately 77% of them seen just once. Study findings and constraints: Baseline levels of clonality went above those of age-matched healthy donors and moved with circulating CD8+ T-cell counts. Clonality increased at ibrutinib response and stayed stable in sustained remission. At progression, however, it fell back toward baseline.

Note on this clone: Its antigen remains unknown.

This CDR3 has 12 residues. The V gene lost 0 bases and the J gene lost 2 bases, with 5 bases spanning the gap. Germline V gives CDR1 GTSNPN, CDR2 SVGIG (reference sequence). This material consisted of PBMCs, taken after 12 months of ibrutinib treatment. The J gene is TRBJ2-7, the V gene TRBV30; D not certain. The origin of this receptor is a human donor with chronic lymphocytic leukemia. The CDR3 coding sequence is TGTGCCTGGAGTGTACGGGCCTACGAGCAGTACTTC. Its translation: CAWSVRAYEQYF. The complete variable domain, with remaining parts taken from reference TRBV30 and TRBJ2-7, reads SQTIHQWPATLVQPVGSPLSLECTVEGTSNPNLYWYRQAAGRGLQLLFYSVGIGQISSEVPQNLSASRPQDRQFILSSKKLLLSDSGFYLCAWSVRAYEQYFGPGTRLTVT.